Listed below are T cell receptor beta chains from one sample, sequenced in a study of cytomegalovirus exposure and HLA in healthy donors. Libraries were prepared by immunoSEQ multiplex PCR; TCRdb keeps only in-frame clonotypes and omits some of them. The sample has about 84,000 clones; 63% are singletons. The sequencing sample was made of PBMCs. The receptors derive from a woman in her thirties or forties in good health and CMV-seropositive. Both conserved end residues are part of each CDR3. Each record gives: V gene, D gene, clone size, J gene, CDR3 protein, CDR3 DNA. D genes are given only for firm matches. Some rows have no size entry. The others give once, few or many, or a class for an expanded clone.

v_call: TRBV6-4
d_call: TRBD1
clone_size: few
j_call: TRBJ2-3
cdr3_aa: CASSEPGQGTTRGSTDTQYF
cdr3_nt: TGTGCCAGCAGTGAGCCGGGACAGGGCACGACTCGCGGGAGCACAGATACGCAGTATTTT

v_call: TRBV19
d_call: .
clone_size: .
j_call: TRBJ1-1
cdr3_aa: CASTTPQGRPDTEAFF
cdr3_nt: TGTGCCAGTACCACCCCCCAGGGCCGGCCGGACACTGAAGCTTTCTTT

v_call: TRBV28
d_call: TRBD1
clone_size: .
j_call: TRBJ1-2
cdr3_aa: CASRARTGRYYGYTF
cdr3_nt: TGTGCCAGCAGAGCCCGGACAGGCCGGTACTATGGCTACACCTTC

v_call: TRBV25-1
d_call: TRBD1
clone_size: .
j_call: TRBJ2-7
cdr3_aa: CASGTGGYEQYF
cdr3_nt: TGTGCCAGCGGTACAGGGGGGTACGAGCAGTACTTC

v_call: TRBV18
d_call: TRBD1
clone_size: .
j_call: TRBJ1-2
cdr3_aa: CASSPGQGISSLGYTF
cdr3_nt: TGTGCCAGCTCACCTGGACAGGGAATCAGTTCCCTCGGCTACACCTTC

v_call: TRBV5-1
d_call: .
clone_size: .
j_call: TRBJ2-7
cdr3_aa: CASSLDRVITYEQYF
cdr3_nt: TGCGCCAGCAGCTTGGATCGAGTAATAACCTACGAGCAGTACTTC

v_call: TRBV5-6
d_call: TRBD1
clone_size: .
j_call: TRBJ1-1
cdr3_aa: CASSGLTGGDTEAFF
cdr3_nt: TGTGCCAGCAGCGGATTGACAGGGGGGGACACTGAAGCTTTCTTT

v_call: TRBV7-6
d_call: .
clone_size: many
j_call: TRBJ2-2
cdr3_aa: CASSLERLENTGELFF
cdr3_nt: TGTGCCAGCAGCTTAGAAAGACTTGAGAACACCGGGGAGCTGTTTTTT

v_call: TRBV5-1
d_call: TRBD2
clone_size: once
j_call: TRBJ2-1
cdr3_aa: CASRKDPSGGSYNEQFF
cdr3_nt: TGCGCCAGCAGAAAGGACCCTAGCGGAGGCTCCTACAATGAGCAGTTCTTC

v_call: TRBV18
d_call: .
clone_size: .
j_call: TRBJ1-1
cdr3_aa: CASSPISTVRNTEAFF
cdr3_nt: TGTGCCAGCTCGCCTATTTCGACAGTCAGGAACACTGAAGCTTTCTTT

v_call: TRBV9
d_call: .
clone_size: .
j_call: TRBJ2-2
cdr3_aa: CASSVGGYGELFF
cdr3_nt: TGTGCCAGCAGCGTAGGCGGGTACGGGGAGCTGTTTTTT

v_call: TRBV28
d_call: .
clone_size: .
j_call: TRBJ2-7
cdr3_aa: CASSLPGGRSYEQYF
cdr3_nt: TGTGCCAGCAGTCTTCCCGGGGGGCGATCCTACGAGCAGTACTTC

v_call: TRBV7-2
d_call: TRBD1
clone_size: .
j_call: TRBJ1-2
cdr3_aa: CASSLGQGMGGYGYTF
cdr3_nt: TGTGCCAGCAGCTTGGGACAGGGAATGGGGGGCTATGGCTACACCTTC